The 15 T cell receptor beta chains listed next were all sequenced from one sample in a study of CD8+CD57+ T cells in acquired aplastic anemia. Profiles of TCR beta VDJ and CDR3 were generated from a genomic DNA template. MiXCR, applied by TCRdb to the reads, yields one record per CDR3 protein. The sample carries roughly 170,000 distinct CDR3 sequences, roughly 63% recorded once. Source material: sorted CD4+, CD8+, or CD8+CD57+ T cells (not recorded which) from PBMCs. These receptors all come from a human donor in good health.

V and J are TRBV5-1 and TRBJ1-2; 7 bases align to TRBD1. Trimming at V came to 7 bases and at J to 6 bases, leaving 6 bases not matched to a gene. CDR3 length: 12 amino acids. Germline V gene lookup returns CDR1 SGHRS and CDR2 YFSETQ. The CDR3 DNA reads TGCGCCAGCGAAGGGGGCGAGGATGGCTACACCTTC. It specifies CASEGGEDGYTF.

The chain links TRBV2 to TRBJ2-3; the D is unclear. The CDR3 consists of 12 residues. With 9 bases removed from V and 0 bases from J, the gap between germline ends came to 7 bases. Germline V gene lookup returns CDR1 SNHLY and CDR2 FYNNEI. The CDR3 DNA follows: TGTGCCAGAACACTTAGCACAGATACGCAGTATTTT. The encoded protein is CARTLSTDTQYF.

This chain connects TRBV19 to TRBJ1-6, with TRBD1 identical over 10 bases. The CDR3 contains 15 residues. Germline V gene sequence: CDR1 LNHDA, CDR2 SQIVND (reference sequence). The trim removed 7 bases at V and 6 bases at J, leaving 6 bases unmatched. CDR3: CASTLRTGGNSPLHF. DNA of the CDR3: TGTGCCAGTACCCTAAGGACAGGGGGTAATTCACCCCTCCACTTT.

The CDR3 DNA reads as TGTGCCAGCAGTAGGACAGGGTTTAACAATCAGCCCCAGCATTTT. It encodes CASSRTGFNNQPQHF. The chain carries TRBV2 and TRBJ1-5, with 8 nucleotides matching TRBD1. This CDR3 is built from 15 residues. From germline, CDR1 is SNHLY and CDR2 FYNNEI. J gave up 3 bases and V 5 bases, and 6 bases lay outside the gene matches.

This chain links TRBV20-1 with TRBJ2-5, with TRBD2 matching over 10 bases. This CDR3 spans 14 amino acids. The germline CDR1 and CDR2 sequences are DFQATT and SNEGSKA (reference sequence). V gave up 6 bases and J gave up 3 bases; unmatched junction bases: 7. The CDR3 spells CSATGTSAKETQYF. Here the CDR3 DNA reads TGCAGTGCAACCGGGACTAGCGCGAAAGAGACCCAGTACTTC.

The DNA for the CDR3 is TGTGCCAGTAGTTTCAGCAACTATGGCTACACCTTC. It translates to CASSFSNYGYTF. The genes are TRBV19 and TRBJ1-2; D remains unclear. Trimming stripped 5 bases from V and 2 bases from J, with 6 bases between. The germline gives CDR1 LNHDA, CDR2 SQIVND (reference sequence). This CDR3 region has 12 residues.

The chain couples TRBV5-4 to TRBJ2-7; no clear D. V lost 2 bases to trimming and J lost 2 bases, with 11 bases between them. This CDR3 comprises 14 residues. CDR1 is SGHNT and CDR2 is YYREEE in the germline V gene (reference sequence). This CDR3 reads CASSFSNRPYEQYF. CDR3 coding DNA: TGTGCCAGCAGCTTTAGTAACAGACCCTACGAGCAGTACTTC.

The table lists this clonotype with many counts. The genes are TRBV11-2 and TRBJ2-7; TRBD2 is a possible D gene (7 bases). Germline CDR1 and CDR2: SGHAT and FQNNGV. The CDR3 covers 14 residues. V was trimmed by 6 bases and J by 0 bases, leaving 12 bases between them. The CDR3 DNA is TGTGCCAGCAGGACCGGGGGGCTCTCCTACGAGCAGTACTTC. Its translation is CASRTGGLSYEQYF. The whole variable domain, filled in from reference TRBV11-2 and TRBJ2-7, reads EAGVAQSPRYKIIEKRQSVAFWCNPISGHATLYWYQQILGQGPKLLIQFQNNGVVDDSQLPKDRFSAERLKGVDSTLKIQPAKLEDSAVYLCASRTGGLSYEQYFGPGTRLTVT.

This clonotype was counted only a few times. The chain employs TRBV10-3 and TRBJ2-7, with 8 positions matching TRBD1. Losses at the gene ends were 3 bases for V and 3 bases for J; bases not matched to a gene: 4. Germline lookup yields CDR1 ENHRY and CDR2 SYGVKD. This CDR3 contains 14 residues. CDR3 protein: CAISEGTGNYEQYF. The DNA of the CDR3 is TGTGCCATCAGTGAAGGGACAGGCAACTACGAGCAGTACTTC.

The chain joins TRBV20-1 to TRBJ1-2; weak D call: TRBD1 (6 bases). V lost 7 bases and J lost 4, with 13 bases in between. CDR3 length: 12 residues. Germline CDR1 and CDR2: DFQATT and SNEGSKA (reference sequence). CDR3 in amino acids: CSVPDRIYGYTF. For the CDR3, the DNA is TGCAGTGTCCCGGACAGAATCTATGGCTACACCTTC.

J is TRBJ2-1 and V is TRBV24-1; D is unresolved. CDR3 length: 12 residues. CDR1 is KGHDR and CDR2 is SFDVKD in the germline V gene. V gave up 3 bases and J gave up 6 bases, with 5 bases separating them. In DNA, the CDR3 is TGTGCCACCAGTGATCTGAGCAATGAGCAGTTCTTC. Protein sequence: CATSDLSNEQFF.

This clonotype was detected once. The CDR3 loop reads CASSAGLAESSYEQYF. The DNA of the CDR3 is TGTGCCAGCAGCGCGGGACTAGCGGAAAGCTCCTACGAGCAGTACTTC. The gene calls are TRBV2 and TRBJ2-7, with 11 positions matching TRBD2. This CDR3 is 16 amino acids long. The germline V gene encodes CDR1 SNHLY and CDR2 FYNNEI. Trimming took 6 bases from V and 0 from J; bases not matched to a gene: 7.

This chain joins TRBV25-1 and TRBJ1-5; TRBD1 matches 9 bases. CDR1 is MGHDK, CDR2 SYGVNS, per germline. The junction had 7 bases not matched to a gene; V was cut back by 10 bases and J by 0 bases. The length of the CDR3 is 15 residues. The CDR3 spells CATMGQGDSNQPQHF. CDR3 DNA sequence: TGTGCCACCATGGGACAGGGCGATAGCAATCAGCCCCAGCATTTT.

The genes are TRBV15 and TRBJ2-1; 9 bases line up with TRBD1. The DNA end favors TRBJ2-5, so the J call may be wrong. This CDR3 has 16 residues. Germline-derived CDR1 and CDR2 are LNHNV and YYDKDF (reference sequence). The CDR3 DNA sequence: TGTGCCACCAGCAGAGAGGTTGACAGGGGGATTGAGACCCAGTACTTC. Amino acid sequence: CATSREVDRGIETQYF.

The CDR3 loop is CASENPGLPYEQYF. Here the CDR3 DNA reads TGTGCCAGCGAGAATCCGGGACTCCCGTACGAGCAGTACTTC. The rearrangement uses TRBV10-3 and TRBJ2-7, with a tentative D call TRBD2 (6 bases). CDR1 is ENHRY, CDR2 SYGVKD, per germline. V dropped 10 bases and J dropped 4 bases, with 20 bases sitting between them. This CDR3 region has 14 residues.